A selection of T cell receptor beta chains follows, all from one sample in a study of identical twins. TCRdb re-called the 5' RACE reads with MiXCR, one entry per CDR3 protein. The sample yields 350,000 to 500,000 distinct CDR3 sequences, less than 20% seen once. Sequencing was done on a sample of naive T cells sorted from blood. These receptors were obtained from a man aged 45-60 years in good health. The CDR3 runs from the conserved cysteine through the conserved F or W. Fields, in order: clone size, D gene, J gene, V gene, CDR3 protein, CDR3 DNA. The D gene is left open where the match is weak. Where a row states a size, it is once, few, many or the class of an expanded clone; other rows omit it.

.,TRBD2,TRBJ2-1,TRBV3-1,CASSQVLAGGGEQFF,TGTGCCAGCAGCCAAGTACTAGCGGGAGGGGGTGAGCAGTTCTTC
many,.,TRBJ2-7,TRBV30,CAWRSRQLKGEQYF,TGTGCCTGGCGTTCGCGGCAGCTAAAGGGAGAGCAGTACTTC
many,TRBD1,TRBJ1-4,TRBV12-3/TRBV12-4,CASSTAGGGEKLFF,TGTGCCAGCAGTACTGCAGGGGGAGGTGAAAAACTGTTTTTT
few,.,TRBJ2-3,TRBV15,CATSSRADTQYF,TGTGCCACCAGCAGCAGAGCAGATACGCAGTATTTT
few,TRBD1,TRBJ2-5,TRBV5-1,CASSAIQGMRETQYF,TGCGCCAGCAGCGCGATACAGGGGATGAGAGAGACCCAGTACTTC
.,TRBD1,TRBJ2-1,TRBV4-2,CASSPLGGTGSMDEQFF,TGTGCCAGCAGCCCCCTCGGTGGGACAGGGAGTATGGATGAGCAGTTCTTC
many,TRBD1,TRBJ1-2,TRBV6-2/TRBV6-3,CASTDRGLNYGYTF,TGTGCCAGCACCGACAGGGGCCTTAACTATGGCTACACCTTC
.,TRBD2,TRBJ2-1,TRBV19,CASSSLAGGTNEQFF,TGTGCCAGTAGTTCCCTAGCGGGAGGCACCAATGAGCAGTTCTTC
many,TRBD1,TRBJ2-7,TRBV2,CASRGTGSYEQYF,TGTGCCAGCAGGGGGACAGGGTCCTACGAGCAGTACTTC
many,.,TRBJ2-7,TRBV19,CASGGSRAYEQYF,TGTGCCAGTGGGGGGTCGAGGGCCTACGAGCAGTACTTC
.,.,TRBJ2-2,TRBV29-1,CSVHGTFNTGELFF,TGCAGCGTCCACGGGACTTTTAACACCGGGGAGCTGTTTTTT
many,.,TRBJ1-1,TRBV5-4,CASSKGTGVRTEAFF,TGTGCCAGCAGCAAGGGGACGGGGGTTCGTACTGAAGCTTTCTTT
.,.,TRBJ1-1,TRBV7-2,CASSLEEGLTEAFF,TGTGCCAGCAGCTTAGAGGAGGGTCTCACTGAAGCTTTCTTT
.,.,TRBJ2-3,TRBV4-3,CASSQERGSFTDTQYF,TGCGCCAGCAGCCAAGAGAGGGGCAGCTTCACAGATACGCAGTATTTT
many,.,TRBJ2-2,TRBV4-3,CASSHVPNTGELFF,TGCGCCAGCAGCCACGTGCCGAACACCGGGGAGCTGTTTTTT
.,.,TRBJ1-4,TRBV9,CASSVGQNPTNEKLFF,TGTGCCAGCAGCGTTGGACAGAATCCAACTAATGAAAAACTGTTTTTT
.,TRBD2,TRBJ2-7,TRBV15,CATSSSTSAIRDEQYF,TGTGCCACCAGCAGTTCGACTAGCGCGATCCGGGACGAGCAGTACTTC
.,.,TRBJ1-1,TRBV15,CATSRQGNTEAFF,TGTGCCACCAGCAGACAGGGGAACACTGAAGCTTTCTTT
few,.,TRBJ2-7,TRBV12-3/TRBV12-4,CASTSGGRGYEQYF,TGTGCCAGCACTTCCGGCGGCCGGGGTTACGAGCAGTACTTC
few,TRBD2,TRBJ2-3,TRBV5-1,CASSPQDRAGLAGGMPSDTQYF,TGCGCCAGCAGCCCACAGGACAGAGCGGGACTAGCGGGAGGGATGCCTTCAGATACGCAGTATTTT
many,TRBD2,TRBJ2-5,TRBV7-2,CASSLGLAVTQETQYF,TGTGCCAGCAGCTTAGGGCTAGCGGTTACCCAAGAGACCCAGTACTTC
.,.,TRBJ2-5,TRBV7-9,CASSPNFMNQETQYF,TGTGCCAGCAGCCCTAACTTCATGAACCAAGAGACCCAGTACTTC
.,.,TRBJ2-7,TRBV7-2,CASNYWGGGPYEQYF,TGTGCCAGCAACTATTGGGGGGGGGGCCCCTACGAGCAGTACTTC
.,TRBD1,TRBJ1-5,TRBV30,CAWSVGQFSNQPQHF,TGTGCCTGGAGTGTGGGACAGTTCAGCAATCAGCCCCAGCATTTT
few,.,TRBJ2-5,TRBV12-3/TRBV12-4,CASSLMGTKQETQYF,TGTGCCAGCAGTTTAATGGGGACAAAACAAGAGACCCAGTACTTC
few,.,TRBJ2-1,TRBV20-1,CSARDLAGSLNEQFF,TGCAGTGCTAGAGATCTAGCCGGTTCGCTCAATGAGCAGTTCTTC
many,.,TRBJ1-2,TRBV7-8,CASSDPDRKGYGYTF,TGTGCCAGCAGCGACCCGGACAGAAAAGGATATGGCTACACCTTC
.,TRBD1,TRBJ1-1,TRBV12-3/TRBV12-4,CASSAQKGQSFAEAFF,TGTGCCAGCAGTGCCCAGAAGGGACAGTCGTTCGCTGAAGCTTTCTTT